This TCR beta chain was observed in a study of cytomegalovirus exposure and HLA in healthy donors. There are a few counts of this clone. V lost 3 bases and J lost 0; bases outside the gene matches: 9. CDR1 MNHEY and CDR2 SMNVEV come from the germline V gene (reference sequence). The CDR3 has 17 residues. The PCR had 60 Vbeta and 13 Jbeta primers. The table came from immunoSEQ multiplex PCR; TCRdb's copy has only in-frame clones and leaves some out. Among more than 150,000 clones listed, roughly 80% were seen once. Material for sequencing was PBMCs. The chain uses TRBV27 and TRBJ2-7, with 9 bases identical to TRBD2. The sequence was obtained from a girl aged 5-17 years in good health and CMV-seropositive. The CDR3 DNA is TGTGCCAGCAGTTTTTCCGGGACTAGCTGGAGCTCCTACGAGCAGTACTTC. Translated: CASSFSGTSWSSYEQYF.